Following are 11 T cell receptor beta chains from one sample sequenced in a study of patients and donors after allogeneic stem cell transplantation (dated by TCRdb to between 2020 and 2021). Libraries came from RT-PCR. Sequencing was carried out with a NextSeq 550. Clones were called with MiXCR by TCRdb after fastp trimmed the public reads at Q25, and only in-frame beta chains were retained. Identical CDR3 protein sequences are pooled into one entry, listed with their most common genes and DNA. The sample has 400,000 to 450,000 distinct CDR3 sequences on record, 16% of them singletons. Clones ranked in the top ten supply around 7.9% of the sample. The sample taken for sequencing was blood, either unsorted or a sorted T cell fraction (not recorded which). The receptors here all came from a human donor who was either an allogeneic HSCT recipient or a stem cell or donor lymphocyte infusion donor (not recorded which). It is not recorded whose cells these are; they may come from a transplant donor.

The gene calls are TRBV29-1 and TRBJ2-1; D is unresolved. CDR1 is SQVTM and CDR2 is ANQGSEA in the germline V gene. This CDR3 has 11 amino acids. V shed 7 bases and J shed 4 bases, with 8 bases lying between them. This CDR3 reads CSGGSYNEQFF. Here the CDR3 DNA reads TGCAGCGGTGGATCATACAATGAGCAGTTCTTC.

The rearrangement links TRBV5-1 to TRBJ2-7; 9 bases map to TRBD1. The V and J ends lost 4 bases and 3 bases, in that order; junction bases with no gene match: 5. This CDR3 region has 14 residues. Germline V lookup: CDR1 SGHRS, CDR2 YFSETQ. This chain's CDR3 is CASSGTGNNYEQYF. CDR3 bases: TGCGCCAGCAGCGGGACAGGGAACAACTACGAGCAGTACTTC. The full variable domain, completed using reference TRBV5-1 and TRBJ2-7, is KAGVTQTPRYLIKTRGQQVTLSCSPISGHRSVSWYQQTPGQGLQFLFEYFSETQRNKGNFPGRFSGRQFSNSRSEMNVSTLELGDSALYLCASSGTGNNYEQYFGPGTRLTVT.

This clonotype occurred a few times. The chain uses TRBV24-1 and TRBJ1-1, with a possible D match to TRBD1 (5 bases). Trimming stripped 6 bases from V and 5 bases from J, with 12 bases between. Germline values: CDR1 KGHDR, CDR2 SFDVKD. The CDR3 consists of 13 residues. The CDR3 here is CATSSPGLTEAFF. The CDR3 region has the DNA TGTGCCACCAGTTCTCCAGGGTTAACTGAAGCTTTCTTT.

This clonotype was detected a few times. This chain joins TRBV6-2 or TRBV6-3 and TRBJ2-7; tentative D call: TRBD2 (5 bases). The CDR3 runs 18 residues. Germline loops: CDR1 MNHEY, CDR2 SVGEGT. The ends were cut back, 2 bases at V and 4 bases at J, with 24 bases in the middle. The CDR3: CASSYETSTEVRPYEQYF. Here the CDR3 DNA reads TGTGCCAGCAGTTACGAAACGTCAACGGAGGTGAGGCCTTACGAGCAGTACTTC.

J is TRBJ2-1 and V is TRBV18; 11 bases are a match to TRBD2. With 3 bases clipped from V and 4 bases from J, the junction kept 8 bases outside the gene matches. CDR1 KGHSH and CDR2 LQKENI come from the germline V gene. This CDR3 comprises 17 residues. CDR3 residues: CASSPTGTSGLYNEQFF. CDR3 DNA: TGTGCCAGCTCACCGACCGGGACTAGCGGCCTGTACAATGAGCAGTTCTTC.

This clonotype was seen more than once but under ten times. The chain joins TRBV7-9 to TRBJ1-2; 8 positions agree with TRBD1. This CDR3 spans 13 amino acids. The V and J ends lost 6 bases and 3 bases, in that order; junction bases with no gene match: 3. The germline CDR1 and CDR2 sequences are SEHNR and FQNEAQ (reference sequence). CDR3 sequence: CASSLTGDYGYTF. The CDR3 nucleotides are TGTGCCAGCAGTCTGACAGGGGACTATGGCTACACCTTC.

The chain employs TRBV9 and TRBJ1-5; TRBD1 matches at 10 bases. The V gene's germline CDR1 is SGDLS and CDR2 YYNGEE. The V gene end was trimmed by 0 bases and the J gene end by 4 bases; junction bases not matched to a gene: 4. CDR3 length equals 16 residues. In DNA, the CDR3 is TGTGCCAGCAGCGTAGGGACAGGGGGACTTAATCAGCCCCAGCATTTT. Translated: CASSVGTGGLNQPQHF.

The CDR3 DNA is TGTGCCAGCAGTCTCGGGCAGGTTAGCAATCAGCCCCAGCATTTT. Its protein is CASSLGQVSNQPQHF. The V call is TRBV6-2 or TRBV6-3, the J call TRBJ1-5; D gene unclear. The CDR3 is 15 amino acids. The germline V and J ends were trimmed by 5 bases and 0 bases, with 11 bases remaining between them. Germline V CDR1 and CDR2: MNHEY, SVGEGT.

The J gene is TRBJ2-2, the V gene TRBV3-1; D gene unclear. Trimming left V 0 bases short and J 6 bases short, with 14 bases between. Looked up from germline, CDR1 is LGHDT and CDR2 is YNNKEL (reference sequence). The CDR3 covers 16 residues. The CDR3 bases are TGTGCCAGCAGCCAAGATAAGAGAGCATCCCCCGGGGAGCTGTTTTTT. This translates into CASSQDKRASPGELFF.

This clonotype has ten or more counts. This chain joins TRBV14 and TRBJ2-3; possible D gene TRBD2, 5 bases. The CDR3 is made up of 13 amino acids. Trimming took 3 bases from V and 13 from J, leaving 17 bases between them. Germline loops: CDR1 SGHDN, CDR2 FVKESK. This chain's CDR3 is CASSQGGGGSEYF. The CDR3 bases are TGTGCCAGCAGCCAGGGTGGTGGAGGATCAGAGTATTTT.

V usage is TRBV6-1 and J usage is TRBJ1-6; 8 positions agree with TRBD1. The CDR3 spans 15 residues. V was clipped by 5 bases and J by 10 bases; unmatched bases: 10. From germline, CDR1 is MNHNS and CDR2 SASEGT. CDR3 loop: CASSLLTGVSSPLHF. The CDR3 DNA is TGTGCCAGCAGTCTTTTGACAGGGGTTTCCTCACCCCTCCACTTT.